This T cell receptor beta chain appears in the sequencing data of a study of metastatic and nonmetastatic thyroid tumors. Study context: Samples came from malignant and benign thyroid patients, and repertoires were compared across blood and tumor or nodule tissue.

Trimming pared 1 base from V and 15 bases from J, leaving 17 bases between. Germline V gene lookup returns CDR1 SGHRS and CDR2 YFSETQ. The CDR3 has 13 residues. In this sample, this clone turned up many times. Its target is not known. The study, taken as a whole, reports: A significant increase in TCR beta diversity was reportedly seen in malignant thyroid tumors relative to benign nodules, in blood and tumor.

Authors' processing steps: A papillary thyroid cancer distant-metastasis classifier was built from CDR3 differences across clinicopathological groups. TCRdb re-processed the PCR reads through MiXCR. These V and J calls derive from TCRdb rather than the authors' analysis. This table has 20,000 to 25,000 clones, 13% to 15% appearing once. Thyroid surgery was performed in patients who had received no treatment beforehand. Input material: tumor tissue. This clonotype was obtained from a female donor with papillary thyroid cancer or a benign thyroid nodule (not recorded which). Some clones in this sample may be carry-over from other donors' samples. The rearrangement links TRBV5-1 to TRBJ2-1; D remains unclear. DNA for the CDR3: TGCGCCAGCAGCTTGTCCCCTCCAGGAAGCAGGTTCTTC. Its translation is CASSLSPPGSRFF.